These 7 T cell receptor beta chains came from one sample sequenced in a study of vaccination and CD4 T cells after COVID-19. No cognate antigen is known for these TCRs. The study sequenced cultured CD4+ T cell DNA using the Oncomine TCR Beta short-read assay. One entry per CDR3 protein results from TCRdb running MiXCR on the PCR reads. This sample has about 21,000 distinct CDR3 sequences; more than 55% occur once, and the top ten carry 10%. Treatment here: roughly 11-day PBMC culture with coronavirus spike peptide pools or control peptides (ViraFEST assay). What was sequenced was CD4+ T cells from blood, cultured in vitro. Source of these receptors: a human donor who had recovered from COVID-19.

This rearrangement joins TRBV18 to TRBJ2-6, with TRBD1 matching 7 bases. Germline CDR1 and CDR2: KGHSH and LQKENI. Trimming cost V 3 bases and J 0 bases; bases outside gene matches: 8. The CDR3 consists of 18 residues. Here the CDR3 DNA reads TGTGCCAGCTCACCTATACGAGGGGGCGCCTCTGGGGCCAACGTCCTGACTTTC. This codes for CASSPIRGGASGANVLTF.

The chain is built from TRBV6-1 and TRBJ1-2, with TRBD1 identical over 11 bases. Germline CDR1 is MNHNS and CDR2 is SASEGT. V was pared by 6 bases and J by 5 bases, with 11 bases of the junction left unmatched. The CDR3 has 16 amino acids. In DNA, the CDR3 is TGTGCCAGCAGCTCCGGACAGGGGGCATTGAGTTATGGCTACACCTTC. This translates into CASSSGQGALSYGYTF.

This clonotype showed up just a few times. This chain connects TRBV6-2 or TRBV6-3 to TRBJ1-5; D unclear. The germline V and J ends were trimmed by 5 bases and 4 bases, with 9 bases remaining between them. Looked up from germline, CDR1 is MNHEY and CDR2 is SVGEGT. This CDR3 is built from 13 residues. The CDR3 nucleotides read TGTGCCAGCAGTATTACCGATAATCAGCCCCAGCATTTT. Its protein is CASSITDNQPQHF.

CDR3 amino acids: CASGRVSTEAFF. The CDR3 nucleotides read TGTGCCAGCGGCAGGGTGAGCACTGAAGCTTTCTTT. The J gene is TRBJ1-1, the V gene TRBV7-9; D possibly corresponds to TRBD1 (5 bases). V lost 8 bases and J 4 bases, leaving 11 bases between the germline ends. The CDR3 has 12 amino acids. Germline V gene data show CDR1 as SEHNR and CDR2 as FQNEAQ (reference sequence). The full variable domain, completed using reference TRBV7-9 and TRBJ1-1, is DTGVSQNPRHKITKRGQNVTFRCDPISEHNRLYWYRQTLGQGPEFLTYFQNEAQLEKSRLLSDRFSAERPKGSFSTLEIQRTEQGDSAMYLCASGRVSTEAFFGQGTRLTVV.

V is TRBV6-1 and J is TRBJ2-5, with D hard to call. Germline loops: CDR1 MNHNS, CDR2 SASEGT. V was clipped by 5 bases and J by 3 bases, with 10 bases between them. The CDR3 loop spans 13 amino acids. CDR3 loop: CASSPQWKETQYF. The CDR3 nucleotides read TGTGCCAGCAGTCCCCAGTGGAAAGAGACCCAGTACTTC.

J is TRBJ2-7 and V is TRBV6-2 or TRBV6-3, with D tentatively TRBD2 (6 bases). The CDR3 totals 15 residues. Trimming stripped 4 bases from V and 4 bases from J, with 17 bases between. The germline V gene encodes CDR1 MNHEY and CDR2 SVGEGT. The CDR3 loop is CASSSWDPGGYEQYF. The CDR3 DNA sequence: TGTGCCAGCAGTTCTTGGGACCCCGGGGGATACGAGCAGTACTTC.

The V gene is TRBV28, the J gene TRBJ2-2; the D gene is possibly TRBD1 (5 bases). Trimming stripped 7 bases from V and 5 bases from J, with 17 bases between. The V gene's germline CDR1 is MDHEN and CDR2 SYDVKM. CDR3 length: 15 residues. The DNA for the CDR3 is TGTGCCAGCATCACACAGGCCCTGGGGACCGGGGAGCTGTTTTTT. Protein product: CASITQALGTGELFF.